Shown below are 16 T cell receptor beta chains from a single sample sequenced in a study of blood T cell repertoires in COVID-19 (TCRdb year 2020). Preparation of the library involved the immunoSEQ multiplex PCR assay. What TCRdb holds here is the immuneACCESS table cut down to in-frame rearrangements. Part of the clones is not present; checked against another copy, under half of the missing clones reflect an unresolved V gene, and the others are unexplained. This sample comprises about 60,000 clones, around four fifths of them detected only once. The top ten hold 32% of the sample. Sequenced sample: peripheral blood. The receptors shown here come from a human donor in a cohort sampled during active COVID-19.

This chain connects TRBV10-3 to TRBJ1-1; D is ambiguous. CDR1 is ENHRY, CDR2 SYGVKD, per germline. The CDR3 totals 13 residues. V lost 4 bases and J lost 2, with 8 bases in between. CDR3 protein: CAISGELNTEAFF. The CDR3 DNA reads TGTGCCATCAGTGGGGAGCTAAACACTGAAGCTTTCTTT.

This chain uses TRBV11-2 with TRBJ1-2, with 7 bases fitting TRBD1. Germline lookup yields CDR1 SGHAT and CDR2 FQNNGV. With V trimmed by 5 bases and J by 5 bases, 5 bases remained unmatched. The CDR3 has 13 residues. The CDR3 DNA is TGTGCCAGCAGCCAAAACAGGGGATATGGCTACACCTTC. This sequence encodes CASSQNRGYGYTF. Supplemented by reference TRBV11-2 and TRBJ1-2, the full variable domain reads EAGVAQSPRYKIIEKRQSVAFWCNPISGHATLYWYQQILGQGPKLLIQFQNNGVVDDSQLPKDRFSAERLKGVDSTLKIQPAKLEDSAVYLCASSQNRGYGYTFGSGTRLTVV.

The V and J genes are TRBV7-2 and TRBJ2-5; 7 bases line up with TRBD1. The CDR3 totals 13 residues. Unmatched junction bases numbered 3, after V lost 3 bases and J lost 5 bases. Germline lookup yields CDR1 SGHTA and CDR2 FQGNSA. This chain's CDR3 is CASSLGQRETQYF. DNA of the CDR3: TGTGCCAGCAGCTTGGGACAGCGGGAGACCCAGTACTTC.

V and J are TRBV27 and TRBJ1-5; possibly TRBD1 for D (5 bases). The CDR3 contains 15 residues. Germline CDR1 MNHEY, CDR2 SMNVEV (reference sequence). Trimming took off 6 bases at V and 5 bases at J, with 17 bases between the two ends. The CDR3 region has the DNA TGTGCCAGCAGGAGCAGGGTCTTCCAAGATCAGCCCCAGCATTTT. Its protein product is CASRSRVFQDQPQHF.

This clone was detected only a few times. The chain links TRBV5-1 to TRBJ1-2, with TRBD1 identical over 7 bases. This CDR3 is built from 13 residues. CDR1 SGHRS and CDR2 YFSETQ come from the germline V gene. V trimming: 4 bases; J trimming: 4 bases; junction bases outside the gene matches: 4. The chain's CDR3 is CASSVDRAYGYTF. The CDR3 DNA is TGCGCCAGCAGCGTTGACAGGGCCTATGGCTACACCTTC. The entire variable domain, with the rest obtained from reference TRBV5-1 and TRBJ1-2, is as follows: KAGVTQTPRYLIKTRGQQVTLSCSPISGHRSVSWYQQTPGQGLQFLFEYFSETQRNKGNFPGRFSGRQFSNSRSEMNVSTLELGDSALYLCASSVDRAYGYTFGSGTRLTVV.

The chain couples TRBV27 to TRBJ2-7, with D possibly TRBD2 on 6 matching bases. CDR3 size: 13 residues. CDR1 MNHEY and CDR2 SMNVEV come from the germline V gene (reference sequence). Trimming removed 9 bases from V and 5 bases from J, with 17 bases in between. CDR3 sequence (DNA): TGTGCCAGTAAGGGGAATACGGGGGACGAGCAGTACTTC. Its translation: CASKGNTGDEQYF.

The chain carries TRBV6-1 and TRBJ1-2; D gene unclear. The CDR3 length is 14 residues. Germline loops: CDR1 MNHNS, CDR2 SASEGT. V shed 3 bases and J shed 0 bases, with 8 bases lying between them. The CDR3 here is CASSDRWPNYGYTF. The CDR3 DNA reads TGTGCCAGCAGTGACAGATGGCCTAACTATGGCTACACCTTC.

This chain joins TRBV12-3 or TRBV12-4 and TRBJ1-5, with 7 nucleotides matching TRBD1. Trimming removed 5 bases from V and 5 bases from J; junction bases left unmatched: 3. This CDR3 is 13 amino acids long. CDR3 bases: TGTGCCAGCAGTCTCGGACAGGATCAGCCCCAGCATTTT. Translating it yields CASSLGQDQPQHF.

This clone has only one observation. The chain uses TRBV15 and TRBJ2-1, with D possibly matching TRBD1 (6 bases). Germline assignment: CDR1 LNHNV and CDR2 YYDKDF (reference sequence). V lost 7 bases, J lost 6 bases, and 16 bases lay in between. The CDR3 is 14 amino acids. The CDR3 here is CATKSQGLSNEQFF. The CDR3 region has the DNA TGTGCCACCAAGAGTCAGGGGCTCAGCAATGAGCAGTTCTTC.

Comment on this clone: At one boundary the junction diverges from the germline segment, which might be a read error. The chain has TRBV7-7 and TRBJ2-3; D might be TRBD2 (5 bases). This CDR3 comprises 16 residues. Germline CDR1 SSHAT, CDR2 FNYEAQ (reference sequence). The CDR3 DNA reads TGTGCTAGCAGCCCCGGACTGGGCAAAGGCACAGATACGCAGTATTTT. Translated: CASSPGLGKGTDTQYF.

V is TRBV3-1 (or the pseudogene TRBV3-2) and J is TRBJ1-1; TRBD1 matches 8 bases. The CDR3 has 14 residues. Trimming cost V 5 bases and J 7 bases; bases outside gene matches: 9. The germline gives CDR1 LGHDT, CDR2 YNNKEL (reference sequence). CDR3 in amino acids: CASSTPTGAGEAFF. The CDR3 DNA is TGTGCCAGCAGCACACCGACAGGGGCTGGTGAAGCTTTCTTT.

The chain is built from TRBV10-3 and TRBJ2-1; 9 bases are shared with TRBD2. Germline CDR1 reads ENHRY; CDR2 reads SYGVKD. CDR3 length: 17 amino acids. Trimming removed 0 bases from V and 5 bases from J; junction bases left unmatched: 8. The CDR3 loop reads CAISESIEAGGDNEQFF. Here the CDR3 DNA reads TGTGCCATCAGTGAGTCGATTGAGGCGGGAGGGGACAATGAGCAGTTCTTC.

CDR3 residues: CASSTGTASYEQYF. CDR3 nucleotide sequence: TGTGCCAGTAGTACCGGGACTGCGTCCTACGAGCAGTACTTC. The chain joins TRBV19 to TRBJ2-7; D is perhaps TRBD2 (6 bases). Trimming took 4 bases from V and 1 from J, leaving 11 bases between them. There are 14 residues in the CDR3. Germline values: CDR1 LNHDA, CDR2 SQIVND (reference sequence). The complete variable domain, with remaining parts taken from reference TRBV19 and TRBJ2-7, reads DGGITQSPKYLFRKEGQNVTLSCEQNLNHDAMYWYRQDPGQGLRLIYYSQIVNDFQKGDIAEGYSVSREKKESFPLTVTSAQKNPTAFYLCASSTGTASYEQYFGPGTRLTVT.

The J gene is TRBJ1-1, the V gene TRBV7-9, with 8 bases matching TRBD1. V lost 5 bases to trimming and J lost 5 bases; unmatched junction nucleotides: 16. The CDR3 covers 17 residues. In germline, CDR1 is SEHNR, CDR2 FQNEAQ (reference sequence). The CDR3 region is CASSGGQGRGRGTEAFF. In DNA, the CDR3 is TGTGCCAGCAGCGGAGGACAGGGAAGGGGAAGGGGGACTGAAGCTTTCTTT. The variable domain in full, with the rest retrieved from reference TRBV7-9 and TRBJ1-1, is DTGVSQNPRHKITKRGQNVTFRCDPISEHNRLYWYRQTLGQGPEFLTYFQNEAQLEKSRLLSDRFSAERPKGSFSTLEIQRTEQGDSAMYLCASSGGQGRGRGTEAFFGQGTRLTVV.

J is TRBJ2-3 and V is TRBV3-1 (or the pseudogene TRBV3-2); TRBD1 agrees at 9 bases. V was clipped by 0 bases and J by 3 bases; unmatched bases: 1. CDR1 and CDR2 (germline): LGHDT, YNNKEL (reference sequence). This CDR3 has 15 residues. CDR3 in DNA: TGTGCCAGCAGCCAAGATGGGACAGGGACAGATACGCAGTATTTT. Protein: CASSQDGTGTDTQYF.

CDR3: CASSPLSGTEAFF. CDR3 nucleotides: TGCGCCAGCAGCCCCCTTTCGGGTACTGAAGCTTTCTTT. The rearrangement joins TRBV4-3 to TRBJ1-1; D is unresolved. Trimming cost V 4 bases and J 5 bases, with 11 bases left between them. Germline CDR1 and CDR2: LGHNA and YSLEER. The CDR3 sequence is 13 residues long.